This T cell receptor (beta chain) was profiled in a study of shared clonotypes between healthy human individuals. Generated by immunoSEQ multiplex PCR, the TCRdb table keeps only in-frame clones and is missing some. The sample consists of about a million clones, approximately 72% of them appearing once. CDR1 is GTSNPN and CDR2 is SVGIG in the germline V gene (reference sequence). Between the trimmed V and J ends, which lost 2 bases and 3 bases, there was a span of 10 bases. This CDR3 comprises 13 residues. In regard to this clone: This CDR3 is also generated by other DNA sequences in the sample.

The sample taken for sequencing was memory CD4+ T cells sorted from blood. The subset here: CD45RA-negative fraction. The origin of this receptor is a man between 18 and 29 years old in good health. V and J are TRBV30 and TRBJ1-1, with D possibly TRBD1 on 6 matching bases. The DNA of the CDR3 is TGTGCCTGGAGTCGAGGGGGGGACACTGAAGCTTTCTTT. Amino acids: CAWSRGGDTEAFF.